This T cell receptor (beta chain) was retrieved from a study of blood T cells in healthy people across ages (dated by TCRdb to between 2014 and 2017). Describing the broader study: Template switching captured roughly one uniquely barcoded TCR beta cDNA molecule per two T cells in model experiments. Two additional independent replicas of 1 million unique cDNA reads from the same blood draw were analyzed for two donors (one aged 18 to 30 and one aged 80 or older). Donors of different ages were randomly distributed across sequencing lanes to avoid experimental bias. To track age-related changes in TCR beta repertoire diversity, the study relied on deep sequencing normalized with unique cDNA molecular identifiers. Four age groups were formed from the donors: young (average approximately 15 years), middle-aged (around 39), aged (more than 55) and long-lived (roughly 81).

The library was generated by 5' RACE. Sequencing was carried out with an Illumina HiSeq 2500. A second PCR of about 7 to 12 cycles was run with a J-beta primer mix and a sample-barcoded 5' primer. A unique molecular identifier was introduced onto each TCR beta cDNA molecule by a template-switch 5' adaptor carrying 12 random nucleotides. Each sample yielded at least 2.5 million CDR3-containing paired-end reads. The Mint cDNA synthesis kit, primed by a TRBC-specific oligonucleotide, was used to synthesize first-strand cDNA from all RNA. After uracil-DNA glycosylase treatment, a first 18-cycle PCR used universal primers M1SS and BC2_uni_R on all cDNA. Regarding the original processing steps: For normalization, 1 million high-quality reads, each with a distinct molecular identifier, were randomly selected from each sample. Reads with shared molecular identifiers were discarded instead of being binned into consensus sequences. MiTCR, with a Q25 quality threshold and the strictest error-elimination algorithm, was used for CDR3 identification, clonotype clustering and error correction. A nonparametric unseen species model using Euler transformation provided a lower-bound estimate of total TCR beta diversity. TCRdb's own reprocessing of the public reads used fastp at Q25 and MiXCR and kept productive beta chains. Identical CDR3 proteins give one entry, which carries the most common genes and DNA. These V and J calls derive from TCRdb rather than the authors' analysis. This sample lists roughly 930,000 distinct CDR3 sequences; 45% to 50% were detected once. Of the sample, roughly 13% falls within the top ten clones.

Notes on this clonotype: Which antigen it targets is not known. One base away there is no much larger clone; base qualities are not given.

Systemically healthy Caucasian individuals from Russia, some 36 in total and aged roughly 6 to 100 years, were included as donors. Each donor gave 8 to 10 milliliters of peripheral blood, collected into EDTA-treated Vacutainer tubes. Ficoll-Paque density-gradient centrifugation was used to isolate PBMCs, with at least 6.5 million per sample. Trizol reagent was used to extract total RNA from the PBMCs, yielding at least 5 micrograms per sample. For every donor, an aliquot of PBMCs went through flow cytometry to measure the percentages of naive CD45RAhigh/CD27high T cells. Clipping removes 8 bases from V and 5 bases from J, with 7 as the unmatched junction base count. The CDR3 contains 14 residues, cysteine and phenylalanine counted. Left in the record is the CDR3 DNA by itself, 42 bases read in frame from the first base. The germline V gene gives CDR1 as SNHLY and CDR2 as FYNNEI. The research as a whole found: Compared with the aged group, more naive CD4+ T cells, fewer expanded clones and increased TCR diversity were shown by the long-lived group, suggesting age selection. Estimates of total diversity from one million sequenced T cells were regarded as lower bounds and underestimates. The percentage of naive T cells measured by flow cytometry correlated strongly with observed TCR beta diversity. Because profiling used bulk unsorted PBMCs, naive and antigen-experienced compartments could not be compared conclusively. Because donor CMV infection status was unknown, age-related changes in expanded clonotypes were potentially confounded. As age increased, observed TCR beta diversity per million T cells dropped in a roughly linear way, and a significant reduction was already evident by age about 36.

The sample comprised blood. This TCR was sampled from a young man in good health. Here the chain combines TRBV2 and TRBJ2-1, with 9 bases in between that match TRBD1. The DNA sequence follows: TGTGCCAGCGAACAGGGGGCGGGGAACAATGAGCAGTTCTTC. Translation gives CASEQGAGNNEQFF.